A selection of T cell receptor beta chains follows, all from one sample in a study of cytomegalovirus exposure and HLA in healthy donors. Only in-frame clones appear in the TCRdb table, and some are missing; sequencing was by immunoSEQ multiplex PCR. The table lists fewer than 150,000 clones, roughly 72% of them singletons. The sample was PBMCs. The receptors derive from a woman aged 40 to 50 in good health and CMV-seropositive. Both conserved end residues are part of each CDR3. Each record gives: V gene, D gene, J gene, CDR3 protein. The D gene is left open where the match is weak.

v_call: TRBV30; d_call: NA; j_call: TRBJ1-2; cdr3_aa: CAWSRDYSGGDYGYTF
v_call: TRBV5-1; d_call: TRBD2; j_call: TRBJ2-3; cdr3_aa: CASRPSSGRGPDTQYF
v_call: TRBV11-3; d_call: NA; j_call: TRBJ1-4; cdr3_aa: CASSPGTSATNEKLFF
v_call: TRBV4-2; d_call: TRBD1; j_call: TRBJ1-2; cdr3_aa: CASSQDPPGGQYGYTF
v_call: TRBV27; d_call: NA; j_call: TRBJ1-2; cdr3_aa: CASSFQSPDYGYTF
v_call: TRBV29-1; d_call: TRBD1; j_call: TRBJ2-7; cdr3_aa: CSVARDSSYEQYF
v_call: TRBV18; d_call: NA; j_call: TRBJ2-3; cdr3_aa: CASSPSTDTQYF
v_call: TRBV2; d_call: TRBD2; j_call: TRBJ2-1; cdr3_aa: CASSFLAGSSYNEQFF
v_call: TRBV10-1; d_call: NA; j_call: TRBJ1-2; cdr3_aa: CASSEPGDDNANYGYTF
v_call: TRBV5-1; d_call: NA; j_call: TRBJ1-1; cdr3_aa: CASSLAAEKNTEAFF
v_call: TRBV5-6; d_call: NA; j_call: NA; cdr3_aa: CASSLVGHFYEQYF
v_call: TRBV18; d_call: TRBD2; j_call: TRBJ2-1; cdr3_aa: CASSPSVFAGESSYNEQFF
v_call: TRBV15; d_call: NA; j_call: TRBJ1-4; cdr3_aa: CATSRDAGSSNEKLFF
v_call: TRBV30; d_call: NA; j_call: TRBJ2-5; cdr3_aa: CAWSAHETQYF
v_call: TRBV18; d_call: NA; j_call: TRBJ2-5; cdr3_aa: CASSPLVQETQYF
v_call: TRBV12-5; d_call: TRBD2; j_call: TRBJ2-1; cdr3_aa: CASGLVHGGRYNEQFF
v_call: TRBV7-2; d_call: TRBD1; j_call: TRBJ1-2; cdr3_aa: CASSPALQGRNYGYTF
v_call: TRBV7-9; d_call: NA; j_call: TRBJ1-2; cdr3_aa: CASTSRDYGYTF
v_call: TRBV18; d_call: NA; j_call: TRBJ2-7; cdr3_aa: CASSPPTVSYEQYF
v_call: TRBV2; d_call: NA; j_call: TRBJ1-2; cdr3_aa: CATSTPEGYGYTF
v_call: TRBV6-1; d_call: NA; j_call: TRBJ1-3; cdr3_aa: CASRKSQGGGNTIYF
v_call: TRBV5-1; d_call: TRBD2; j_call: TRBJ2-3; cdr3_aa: CASSSFGLAGTTDTQYF
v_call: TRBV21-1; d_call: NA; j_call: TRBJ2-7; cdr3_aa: CASSKAGTEAYEQYF
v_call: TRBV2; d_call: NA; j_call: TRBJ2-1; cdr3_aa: CASKGDHNEQFF
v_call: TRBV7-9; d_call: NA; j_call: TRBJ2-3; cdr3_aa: CASSFDLTSDTQYF
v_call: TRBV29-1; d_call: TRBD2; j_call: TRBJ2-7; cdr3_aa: CSGRTSGGLTYEQYF
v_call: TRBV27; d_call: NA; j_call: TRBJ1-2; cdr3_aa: CASRPLGGYGYTF
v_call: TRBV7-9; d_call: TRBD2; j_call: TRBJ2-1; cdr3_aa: CASSFGLAGGPRIYNEQFF
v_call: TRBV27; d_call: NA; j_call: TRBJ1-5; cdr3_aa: CASSPLWAGINQPQHF
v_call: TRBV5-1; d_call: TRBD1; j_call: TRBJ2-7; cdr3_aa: CASSAQTGDEQYF
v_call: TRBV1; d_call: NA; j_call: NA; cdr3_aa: CTSSQFRDFLYEQYF
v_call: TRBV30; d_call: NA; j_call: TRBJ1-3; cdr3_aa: CAWVPQGSSGNTIYF
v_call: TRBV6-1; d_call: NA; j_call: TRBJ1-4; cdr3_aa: CASSDRRNEKLFF
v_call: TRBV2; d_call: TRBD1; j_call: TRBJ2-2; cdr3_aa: CASSERGPSPGELFF
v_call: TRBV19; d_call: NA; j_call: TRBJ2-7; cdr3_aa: CASSISGGAPEQYF
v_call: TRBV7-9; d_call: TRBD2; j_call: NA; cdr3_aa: CASSLEAGVTSYEQYF
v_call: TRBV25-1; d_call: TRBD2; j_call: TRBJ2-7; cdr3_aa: CASRKAGGLYEQYF
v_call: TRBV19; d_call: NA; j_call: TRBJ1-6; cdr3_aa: CASSTGWDSPLHF
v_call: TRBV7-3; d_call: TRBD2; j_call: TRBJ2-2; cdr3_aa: CASSQRTGTSGFTGELFF
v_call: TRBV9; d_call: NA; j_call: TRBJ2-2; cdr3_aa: CASSEWETGELFF
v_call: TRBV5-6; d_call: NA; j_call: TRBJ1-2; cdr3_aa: CASTPLGGTPENYGYTF
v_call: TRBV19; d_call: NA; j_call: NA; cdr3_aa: CASSIGDFTYEQYF
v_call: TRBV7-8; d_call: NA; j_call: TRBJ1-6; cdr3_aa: CASSLTAVSPLHF
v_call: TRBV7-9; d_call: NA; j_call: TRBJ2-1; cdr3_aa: CASSLIEGRGKDEQFF
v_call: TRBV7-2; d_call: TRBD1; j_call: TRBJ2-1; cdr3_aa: CASSPDRGRRGNEQFF